Below, 9 T cell receptor beta chains from the same sample are listed, as sequenced in a study of OX40 agonist ivuxolimab in advanced cancers. Data came from immunoSEQ multiplex PCR; TCRdb stores just in-frame clones and leaves some out. The sample lists about 40,000 clones; approximately 89% were seen once. Material: CD4+ or CD8+ T cells sorted from blood, obtained in a trial of the OX40 agonist ivuxolimab. The receptors shown here come from an adult with an advanced solid tumor such as melanoma, head and neck, liver or kidney cancer.

The chain employs TRBV4-2 and TRBJ1-2, with D hard to call. Trimming took off 5 bases at V and 6 bases at J, with 19 bases between the two ends. The CDR3 consists of 15 residues. CDR1 and CDR2 from the germline V gene are LGHNA and YNFKEQ. This CDR3 is CASSWVGESFNGYTF. The CDR3 bases are TGTGCCAGCAGCTGGGTGGGTGAAAGCTTTAATGGCTACACCTTC.

The V and J genes are TRBV7-9 and TRBJ2-3, with D possibly being TRBD1 or TRBD2 (5 bases each). V shed 2 bases and J shed 2 bases, with 11 bases lying between them. CDR3 length: 15 amino acids. The germline CDR1 and CDR2 sequences are SEHNR and FQNEAQ (reference sequence). CDR3 nucleotide sequence: TGTGCCAGCAGCTTACTGGGACCGCACACAGATACGCAGTATTTT. Its protein product is CASSLLGPHTDTQYF.

The J gene is TRBJ1-3, the V gene TRBV5-6, with 8 positions matching TRBD1. CDR1 is SGHDT, CDR2 YYEEEE, per germline. The CDR3 is made up of 14 amino acids. The V and J ends lost 3 bases and 2 bases, in that order; junction bases with no gene match: 1. The CDR3 loop is CASSSQGAGNTIYF. The CDR3 nucleotides read TGTGCCAGCAGCTCACAGGGGGCTGGAAACACCATATATTTT.

The chain employs TRBV21-1 and TRBJ2-7. TRBV21-1 is described as a pseudogene. CDR3 length equals 13 residues. CDR3 sequence reads: CASSLTETYEQYF. The CDR3 coding sequence is TGTGCCAGCAGCCTTACGGAAACCTACGAGCAGTACTTC.

This clone was found once. The chain uses TRBV7-9 and TRBJ2-5, with 14 bases that match TRBD2. The length of the CDR3 is 17 residues. V lost 2 bases and J lost 5; bases outside the gene matches: 7. Germline CDR1 is SEHNR and CDR2 is FQNEAQ (reference sequence). DNA of the CDR3: TGTGCCAGCAGCTTAACGGGACTAGCGGGGGACACGGAGACCCAGTACTTC. Translation: CASSLTGLAGDTETQYF.

The chain uses TRBV2 and TRBJ2-7; 8 bases align to TRBD2. The CDR3 has 15 amino acids. V shed 4 bases, J shed 1 base, and the junction held 6 bases outside the gene matches. CDR1 and CDR2 from the germline V gene are SNHLY and FYNNEI. CDR3 sequence reads: CASSALAGPSYEQYF. DNA for the CDR3: TGTGCCAGCAGTGCTCTAGCGGGCCCGTCCTACGAGCAGTACTTC.

The rearrangement uses TRBV10-3 and TRBJ2-3, with D unclear. The CDR3 extends over 13 amino acids. V was clipped by 8 bases and J by 0 bases, with 9 bases between them. The germline V gene encodes CDR1 ENHRY and CDR2 SYGVKD. In DNA form, the CDR3 reads TGTGCCATCGGCCAGGAGAGCACAGATACGCAGTATTTT. It is translated as CAIGQESTDTQYF.

The chain joins TRBV4-1 to TRBJ2-1; 8 bases line up with TRBD2. J gave up 3 bases and V 1 base, and 2 bases lay outside the gene matches. The CDR3 consists of 15 residues. Germline V gives CDR1 MGHRA, CDR2 YSYEKL. In DNA, the CDR3 is TGCGCCAGCAGCCAAGGTACTAGCGGCTACAATGAGCAGTTCTTC. Amino acid sequence: CASSQGTSGYNEQFF.

Points on this clone: Sequence at one end of the junction differs from germline and may be a read error. The rearrangement links TRBV5-1 to TRBJ2-1; D call uncertain. Germline-derived CDR1 and CDR2 are SGHRS and YFSETQ. This CDR3 region has 17 residues. In DNA form, the CDR3 reads TGCGCCAGCAGTTTGGGAACTCAGCAGAGCTCCTACAATGAGCAGTTCTTC. This translates into CASSLGTQQSSYNEQFF. Full variable domain (remainder filled in from reference TRBV5-1 and TRBJ2-1): KAGVTQTPRYLIKTRGQQVTLSCSPISGHRSVSWYQQTPGQGLQFLFEYFSETQRNKGNFPGRFSGRQFSNSRSEMNVSTLELGDSALYLCASSLGTQQSSYNEQFFGPGTRLTVL.